The source of this TCR beta chain is a study of radiotherapy plus CTLA-4 blockade in lung cancer. TCRdb's copy holds only in-frame clones and misses some; the assay was immunoSEQ multiplex PCR. The table shows 45,000 or so clones, with roughly 76% occurring only once. The CDR3 extends over 13 amino acids. The V gene end was trimmed by 3 bases and the J gene end by 6 bases; junction bases not matched to a gene: 2. Germline CDR1 is MNHEY and CDR2 is SMNVEV (reference sequence). This chain connects TRBV27 to TRBJ1-2; 9 positions agree with TRBD1. The receptor was isolated from a human donor with non-small cell lung cancer who had stable disease on radiotherapy plus ipilimumab. The sample here was peripheral blood, taken from a patient treated with radiotherapy plus ipilimumab. The CDR3 bases are TGTGCCAGCAGTTTCCGGGACAGGGATGGCTACACCTTC. Translation gives CASSFRDRDGYTF.